This TCR beta chain came from a study of T-cell memory formation after mild COVID-19. Points from the study as a whole: Those CD4+ clones that contracted were mainly in CM and EM (CD8+ ones in EMRA).

The CDR3 is 13 residues long. Per germline, CDR1 ENHRY and CDR2 SYGVKD. Trimming left V 2 bases short and J 1 base short, with 5 bases between. This clonotype was seen at least ten times. Its target is not known. TCRalpha and TCRbeta libraries used 5'RACE with constant-segment primers and UMIs. TCRdb processed the 5' RACE reads anew with MiXCR; each CDR3 protein has one entry. Counted here are under 300,000 distinct CDR3 sequences, approximately 8.4% occurring once; the ten biggest clones make up 20% to 25%. The TCR sequence derives from a man between 18 and 35 years old who had mild COVID-19 (a few samples of this study predate the infection). Cell type and time point are not known. This sequence joins TRBV10-3 and TRBJ2-5; D is unclear. Sequenced sample: PBMCs or a T cell subset sorted from them (not recorded which). This CDR3 is CAISETPQETQYF. The CDR3, as DNA: TGTGCCATCAGTGAGACCCCCCAAGAGACCCAGTACTTC.